The clone carrying this TCR beta chain was counted only a few times. Its antigen is unidentified. Relative to the germline gene, one junction end is altered; a read error may explain this. Sorted-subset replicate PCRs used roughly 180 ng DNA, about 30,000 T cell genomes. Data came from immunoSEQ multiplex PCR; TCRdb stores just in-frame clones and leaves some out. The table records approximately 810,000 clones, approximately 92% of them present only once. Germline CDR1 is SSHAT and CDR2 is FNYEAQ (reference sequence). The CDR3 runs to 15 residues. The data were obtained in a study of shared clonotypes between healthy human individuals. Across the whole study: Researchers assigned three CD4 naive, three CD4 memory, two CD8 naive and one CD8 memory plate to each donor.

Study results and limitations: Estimated clonotype richness was generally higher in naive than memory subsets.

In the naive CD8 group, cells lacked CD45RO and were positively selected for CCR7, so terminally differentiated effector memory CD45RA+ cells were left out. Healthy HIV-negative adults without recent acute infections or vaccinations served as donors. This receptor was obtained from a man aged 25 to 40 in good health. The material sequenced was naive CD8+ T cells sorted from blood. This chain uses TRBV7-7 with TRBJ2-5; 8 bases line up with TRBD1. The CDR3 loop is CASSLGVTGDETQYF. The CDR3 coding sequence is TGTGCTAGCAGCTTAGGTGTGACAGGGGACGAGACCCAGTACTTC.